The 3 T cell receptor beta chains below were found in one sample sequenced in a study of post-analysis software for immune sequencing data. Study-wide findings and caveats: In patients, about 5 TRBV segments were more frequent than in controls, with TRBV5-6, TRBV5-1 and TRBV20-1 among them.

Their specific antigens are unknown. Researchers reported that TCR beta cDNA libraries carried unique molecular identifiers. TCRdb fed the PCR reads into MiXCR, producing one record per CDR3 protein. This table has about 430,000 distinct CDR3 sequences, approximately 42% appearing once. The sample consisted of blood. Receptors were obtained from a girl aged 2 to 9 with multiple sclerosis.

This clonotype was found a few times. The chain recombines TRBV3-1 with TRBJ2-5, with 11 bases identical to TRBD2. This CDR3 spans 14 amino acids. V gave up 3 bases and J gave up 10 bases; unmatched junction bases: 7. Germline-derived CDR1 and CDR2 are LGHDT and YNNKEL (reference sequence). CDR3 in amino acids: CASSHRLAGGIQYF. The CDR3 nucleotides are TGTGCCAGCAGCCACCGGCTAGCGGGGGGAATCCAGTACTTC.

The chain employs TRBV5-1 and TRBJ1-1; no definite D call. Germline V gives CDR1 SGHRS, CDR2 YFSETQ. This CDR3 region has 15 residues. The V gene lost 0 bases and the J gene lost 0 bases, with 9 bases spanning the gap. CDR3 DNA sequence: TGCGCCAGCAGCTTGGCCCCCACTTTGAACACTGAAGCTTTCTTT. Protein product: CASSLAPTLNTEAFF. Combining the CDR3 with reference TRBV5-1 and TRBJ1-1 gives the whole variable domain KAGVTQTPRYLIKTRGQQVTLSCSPISGHRSVSWYQQTPGQGLQFLFEYFSETQRNKGNFPGRFSGRQFSNSRSEMNVSTLELGDSALYLCASSLAPTLNTEAFFGQGTRLTVV.

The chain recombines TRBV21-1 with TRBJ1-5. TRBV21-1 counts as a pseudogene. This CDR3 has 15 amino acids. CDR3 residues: CASAGTAVSNQPQHF. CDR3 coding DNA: TGTGCCAGCGCAGGTACGGCAGTAAGCAATCAGCCCCAGCATTTT.